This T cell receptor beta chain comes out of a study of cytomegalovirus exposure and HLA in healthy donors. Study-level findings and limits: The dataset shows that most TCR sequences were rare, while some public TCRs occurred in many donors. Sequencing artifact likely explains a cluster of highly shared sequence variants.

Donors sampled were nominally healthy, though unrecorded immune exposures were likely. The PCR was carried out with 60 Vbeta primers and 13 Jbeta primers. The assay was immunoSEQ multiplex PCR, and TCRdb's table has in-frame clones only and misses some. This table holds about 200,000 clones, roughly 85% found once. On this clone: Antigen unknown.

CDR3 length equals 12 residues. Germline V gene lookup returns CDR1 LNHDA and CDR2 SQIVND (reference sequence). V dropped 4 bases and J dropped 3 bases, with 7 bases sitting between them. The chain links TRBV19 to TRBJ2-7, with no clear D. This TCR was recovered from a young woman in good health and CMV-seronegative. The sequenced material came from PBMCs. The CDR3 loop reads CASSTQNYEQYF. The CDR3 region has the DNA TGTGCCAGTAGTACCCAGAACTACGAGCAGTACTTC.